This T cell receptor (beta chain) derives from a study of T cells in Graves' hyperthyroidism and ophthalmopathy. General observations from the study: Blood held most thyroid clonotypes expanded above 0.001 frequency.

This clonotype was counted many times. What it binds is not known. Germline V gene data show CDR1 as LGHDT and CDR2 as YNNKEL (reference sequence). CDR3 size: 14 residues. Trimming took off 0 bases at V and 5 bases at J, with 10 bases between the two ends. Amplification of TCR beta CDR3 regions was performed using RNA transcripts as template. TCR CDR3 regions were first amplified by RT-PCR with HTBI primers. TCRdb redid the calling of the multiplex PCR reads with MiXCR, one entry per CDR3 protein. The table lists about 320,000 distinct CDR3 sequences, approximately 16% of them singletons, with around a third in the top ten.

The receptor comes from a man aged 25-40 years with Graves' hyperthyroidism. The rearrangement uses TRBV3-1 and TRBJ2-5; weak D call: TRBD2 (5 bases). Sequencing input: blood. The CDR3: CASSQEGERETQYF. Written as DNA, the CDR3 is TGTGCCAGCAGCCAAGAGGGAGAGAGGGAGACCCAGTACTTC.